The T cell receptor beta chain described here comes from a study of cytomegalovirus exposure and HLA in healthy donors. Broader study findings: The classifier was said to identify cytomegalovirus status with high specificity and sensitivity.

Germline V gene lookup returns CDR1 MDHEN and CDR2 SYDVKM. The V and J ends lost 5 bases and 3 bases respectively, with 14 bases between them. There are 15 residues in the CDR3. Profiled with immunoSEQ multiplex PCR; TCRdb holds only in-frame clones, not every one. The sample contains more than 45,000 clones, roughly 89% of which appear only once. Remarks on this clone: The antigen is not known. This sample also contains other DNA sequences that code for the same CDR3.

The sequenced sample consisted of PBMCs. The chain joins TRBV28 to TRBJ1-3; a weak D match, TRBD1 (5 bases). The source of this sequence is a woman younger than 35 in good health and CMV-seronegative. Written as DNA, the CDR3 is TGTGCCAGCAGTCCCCTAACAGGCTTTGGAAACACCATATATTTT. This encodes CASSPLTGFGNTIYF.